A single T cell receptor (beta chain) is shown here with its context. The V and J ends lost 0 bases and 10 bases, in that order; junction bases with no gene match: 9. The CDR3 is 16 residues long. CDR1 and CDR2 (germline): LNHNV, YYDKDF (reference sequence). The record originates from a study of blood T cell repertoires in COVID-19. Generated by immunoSEQ multiplex PCR, the TCRdb table keeps only in-frame clones and is missing some. Among 90,000 to 120,000 clones listed, 88% were seen once. Material for sequencing was peripheral blood. This chain uses TRBV15 with TRBJ2-1, with 10 bases fitting TRBD2. The sequence came from a woman aged 55-70 years with acute or convalescent COVID-19. The CDR3 sequence: CATSRDLAGVGREQFF. The CDR3 nucleotides read TGTGCCACCAGCAGAGATCTAGCGGGAGTAGGACGGGAGCAGTTCTTC.